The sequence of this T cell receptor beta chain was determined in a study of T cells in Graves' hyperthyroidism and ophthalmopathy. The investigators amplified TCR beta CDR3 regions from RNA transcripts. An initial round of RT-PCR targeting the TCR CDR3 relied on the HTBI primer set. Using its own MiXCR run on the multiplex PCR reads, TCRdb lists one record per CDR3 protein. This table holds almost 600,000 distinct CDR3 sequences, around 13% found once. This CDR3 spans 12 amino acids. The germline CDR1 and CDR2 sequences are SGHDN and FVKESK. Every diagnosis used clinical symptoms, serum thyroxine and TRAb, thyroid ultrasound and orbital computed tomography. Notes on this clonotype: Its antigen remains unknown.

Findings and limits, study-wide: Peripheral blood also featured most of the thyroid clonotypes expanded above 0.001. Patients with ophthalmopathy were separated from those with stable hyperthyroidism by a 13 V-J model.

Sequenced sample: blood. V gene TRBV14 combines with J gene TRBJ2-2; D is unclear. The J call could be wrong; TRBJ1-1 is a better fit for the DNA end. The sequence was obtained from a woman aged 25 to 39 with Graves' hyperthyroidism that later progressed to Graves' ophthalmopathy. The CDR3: CASSQATRGAFF. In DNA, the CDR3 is TGTGCCAGCAGCCAAGCCACCCGGGGAGCTTTCTTT.